This TCR beta chain is from a study of blood T cells in healthy people across ages. As for the study in general: The capture of about one barcoded beta molecule per two T cells was achieved by template switching.

A second PCR, run for roughly 7 to 11 cycles, used a sample-barcoded 5' primer plus a J-beta primer mix. TCRdb reanalysed the 5' RACE reads using MiXCR and keeps one entry per CDR3 protein. Of 600,000 to 800,000 distinct CDR3 sequences detected, 21% appear once; the ten largest clones hold 3.6%. At least 5 micrograms of total RNA were extracted per sample. The sample taken for sequencing was blood. This sequence originates from a man in his sixties or seventies in good health.

DNA for the CDR3: TGTGCCAGCAGAGGATACAGGGAAGCTTTCTTT. This sequence encodes CASRGYREAFF. This chain uses TRBV6-2 or TRBV6-3 with TRBJ1-1; maybe TRBD1 (5 bases). V gave up 6 bases and J gave up 8 bases, with 10 bases separating them. CDR3 length: 11 residues. Germline V CDR1 and CDR2: MNHEY, SVGEGT.